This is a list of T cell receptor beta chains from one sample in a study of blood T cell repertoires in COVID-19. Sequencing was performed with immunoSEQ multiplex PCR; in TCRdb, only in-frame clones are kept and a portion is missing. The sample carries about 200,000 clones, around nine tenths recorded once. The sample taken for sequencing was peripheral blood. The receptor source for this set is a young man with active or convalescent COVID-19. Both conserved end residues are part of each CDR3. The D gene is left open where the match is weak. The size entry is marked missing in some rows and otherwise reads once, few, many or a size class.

CASRLEGQGTYEQYF	TGTGCCAGCAGATTAGAGGGACAGGGGACCTACGAGCAGTACTTC	NA	TRBD1	TRBV28	TRBJ2-7	15
CASSPSGEQYF	TGTGCCAGCAGTCCTTCGGGCGAGCAGTACTTC	NA	NA	TRBV2	TRBJ2-7	11
CASSPPRGHLQAFF	TGTGCCAGCAGTCCCCCGAGGGGACACCTACAAGCTTTCTTT	NA	NA	TRBV27	TRBJ1-1	14
CASRATATNEKLFF	TGCGCCAGCAGGGCGACAGCTACTAATGAAAAACTGTTTTTT	once	NA	TRBV10-2	TRBJ1-4	14
CASRPDRVHGYTF	TGTGCCAGCAGGCCGGACAGGGTGCATGGCTACACCTTC	NA	TRBD1	TRBV27	TRBJ1-2	13
CASSWGGHTGELFF	TGTGCCAGCAGCTGGGGGGGTCACACCGGGGAGCTGTTTTTT	NA	TRBD2	TRBV7-2	TRBJ2-2	14
CAWSAVVAGELFF	TGTGCCTGGAGTGCGGTGGTAGCCGGGGAGCTGTTTTTT	NA	NA	TRBV30	TRBJ2-2	13
CAWSPGLLNTEAFF	TGTGCCTGGAGCCCAGGACTGCTGAACACTGAAGCTTTCTTT	NA	NA	TRBV30	TRBJ1-1	14
CASSLEPGGTIYF	TGTGCCAGCAGCTTAGAACCCGGTGGCACCATATATTTT	few	NA	TRBV11-2	TRBJ1-3	13
CASSQITSGTPREQYF	TGTGCCAGCAGCCAGATTACTAGCGGGACCCCGCGCGAGCAGTACTTC	many	TRBD2	TRBV3-1/TRBV3-2	TRBJ2-7	16
CASSRPKSSGGDTQYF	TGTGCCAGCAGCCGACCTAAGAGTAGCGGGGGAGATACGCAGTATTTT	once	TRBD2	TRBV3-1/TRBV3-2	TRBJ2-3	16
CASSYRGQMNTQYF	TGTGCCAGCAGTTACAGGGGGCAAATGAATACGCAGTATTTT	NA	TRBD1	TRBV16	TRBJ2-3	14
CASSKVQATYGYTF	TGTGCCAGCAGCAAAGTTCAGGCAACTTATGGCTACACCTTC	NA	NA	TRBV21-1	TRBJ1-2	14
CASSHPDRTYEQYF	TGTGCCAGCAGCCACCCAGACAGGACCTACGAGCAGTACTTC	NA	NA	TRBV7-8	TRBJ2-7	14